The text below deals with one TCR beta chain. These data are taken from a study of blood T cell repertoires in COVID-19. Turning to the study itself: There were acute and convalescent COVID-19 samples, and they came from the United States, Italy and Spain. The cDNA or gDNA used as material had been derived from T cells, B-cell-depleted T cells, or PBMCs.

Authors' data handling: Amplification of reference gene primers was used by the study to estimate nucleated cell counts. Produced via immunoSEQ multiplex PCR; TCRdb's table is partial and in-frame only. Clonal size and the V and J genes are those of that table, whereas D and trimming came from the DNA. The table includes roughly 260,000 clones, around 87% detected once. Germline CDR1 is LNHDA and CDR2 is SQIVND (reference sequence). Trimming removed 1 base from V and 8 bases from J; junction bases left unmatched: 3. The CDR3 is made up of 14 amino acids. This TCR was sampled from a woman between 50 and 59 years old with acute or convalescent COVID-19. The rearrangement links TRBV19 to TRBJ1-4; 8 bases line up with TRBD1. Sequencing input: peripheral blood. The DNA for the CDR3 is TGTGCCAGTAGTATAGGGACAGGGCACGAAAAACTGTTTTTT. It translates to CASSIGTGHEKLFF. The variable domain in full, with the rest retrieved from reference TRBV19 and TRBJ1-4, is DGGITQSPKYLFRKEGQNVTLSCEQNLNHDAMYWYRQDPGQGLRLIYYSQIVNDFQKGDIAEGYSVSREKKESFPLTVTSAQKNPTAFYLCASSIGTGHEKLFFGSGTQLSVL.